One sample yielded the 9 T cell receptor beta chains listed below, sequenced in a study of vaccination effects on CD4 cells after COVID-19. Investigators separated out CD4+ T cells once 9 to 11 days of culture had passed. Every participant took two doses of the BNT162b2 or mRNA-1273 vaccine. For these receptors, no antigen is known. Sequenced by immunoSEQ multiplex PCR; TCRdb stores in-frame clones only, minus some. This table has under 55,000 clones, over 60% appearing once. Sequencing was performed on CD4+ T cells from PBMCs cultured without peptide, taken after COVID-19 vaccination. The receptor source for this set is a human donor who received a COVID-19 vaccine.

The rearrangement uses TRBV3-1 (or the pseudogene TRBV3-2) and TRBJ1-5; D is ambiguous. The CDR3 loop spans 16 amino acids. Germline values: CDR1 LGHDT, CDR2 YNNKEL (reference sequence). V shed 1 base and J shed 3 bases, with 13 bases lying between them. This chain's CDR3 is CASSQGSAGVNQPQHF. The CDR3 DNA is TGTGCCAGCAGCCAAGGCTCGGCAGGAGTCAATCAGCCCCAGCATTTT.

The chain couples TRBV15 to TRBJ1-5; D is unresolved. Germline V CDR1 and CDR2: LNHNV, YYDKDF (reference sequence). V lost 0 bases, J lost 2 bases, and 5 bases lay in between. The CDR3 length is 14 residues. Here the CDR3 DNA reads TGTGCCACCAGCAGAGATATCCGCAATCAGCCCCAGCATTTT. This encodes CATSRDIRNQPQHF.

The rearrangement uses TRBV3-1 (or the pseudogene TRBV3-2) and TRBJ1-1; D possibly corresponds to TRBD1 (5 bases). Trimming removed 0 bases from V and 10 bases from J, with 12 bases in between. There are 13 residues in the CDR3. CDR1 and CDR2 from the germline V gene are LGHDT and YNNKEL (reference sequence). The CDR3 DNA reads as TGTGCCAGCAGCCAAGAAACAGCCGGGGGAGCTTTCTTT. This encodes CASSQETAGGAFF.

The rearrangement joins TRBV6-5 to TRBJ2-7, with 8 bases fitting TRBD1. Germline trimming cut 6 bases from V and 2 bases from J; bases unmatched to any gene: 6. From germline, CDR1 is MNHEY and CDR2 SVGAGI. This CDR3 is built from 14 residues. The DNA of the CDR3 is TGTGCCAGCAGATTAGACAGGGGTGCCTACGAGCAGTACTTC. This translates into CASRLDRGAYEQYF.

This chain uses TRBV23-1 with TRBJ1-1; TRBD1 might be the D (6 bases). TRBV23-1 is noted as an ORF with a role that remains uncertain. The CDR3 has 15 amino acids. V dropped 0 bases and J dropped 5 bases, with 13 bases sitting between them. The CDR3, as DNA: TGCGCCAGCAGTCAATCGGAAGGGGGGGGAACTGAAGCTTTCTTT. It yields the protein CASSQSEGGGTEAFF.

The chain employs TRBV10-3 and TRBJ2-2; possible D gene TRBD1, 6 bases. V gave up 7 bases and J gave up 0 bases, with 15 bases separating them. CDR1 is ENHRY and CDR2 is SYGVKD in the germline V gene. The CDR3 consists of 16 residues. CDR3 sequence: CAITPSRGPNTGELFF. CDR3 bases: TGTGCCATCACTCCAAGCAGGGGCCCGAACACCGGGGAGCTGTTTTTT.

This chain connects TRBV12-3 or TRBV12-4 to TRBJ2-7; a weak D match, TRBD1 (6 bases). V was trimmed by 7 bases and J by 6 bases, leaving 16 bases between them. The CDR3 length is 13 residues. CDR3 region: CASIGRGEGEQYF. DNA of the CDR3: TGTGCCAGCATTGGCAGGGGAGAGGGCGAGCAGTACTTC.

The V and J genes are TRBV5-4 and TRBJ2-1; 11 nucleotides line up with TRBD1. This CDR3 contains 17 residues. J lost 1 base, V lost 4 bases, and 7 bases had no gene match. Germline V gene data show CDR1 as SGHNT and CDR2 as YYREEE (reference sequence). CDR3 protein: CASSRPGTGGSYNEQFF. The CDR3 DNA follows: TGTGCCAGCAGCCGGCCCGGGACAGGGGGTTCCTACAATGAGCAGTTCTTC.

The chain uses TRBV6-5 and TRBJ2-7; 12 bases map to TRBD2. With 2 bases clipped from V and 7 bases from J, the junction kept 3 bases outside the gene matches. Germline V gene lookup returns CDR1 MNHEY and CDR2 SVGAGI. The CDR3 runs 14 residues. DNA for the CDR3: TGTGCCAGCAGTTACGGGACTAGCGGGTATGAGCAGTACTTC. Translated, it gives CASSYGTSGYEQYF.